This TCR beta chain was recovered during a study of post-analysis software for immune sequencing data. Unique molecular identifiers had been added to the TCR beta cDNA libraries. Each CDR3 protein gets one entry after TCRdb re-called the PCR reads with MiXCR. The sample records 700,000 to 900,000 distinct CDR3 sequences, about half being singletons. Germline V gene sequence: CDR1 SGHNT, CDR2 YENEEA. This CDR3 is built from 15 residues. With V trimmed by 4 bases and J by 2 bases, 3 bases remained unmatched. Overall study results and limits: With TRBV5-6, TRBV5-1 and TRBV20-1 included, roughly five TRBV segments were more frequent in patients than in controls.

This clonotype was detected once. What it binds is unknown. V is TRBV11-3 and J is TRBJ2-3, with 10 positions matching TRBD2. The sequenced sample was blood. The TCR was taken from a girl under 18 with multiple sclerosis. The CDR3 region has the DNA TGTGCCAGCAGCTATGGGACTAGCGTCACAGATACGCAGTATTTT. Its translation is CASSYGTSVTDTQYF.